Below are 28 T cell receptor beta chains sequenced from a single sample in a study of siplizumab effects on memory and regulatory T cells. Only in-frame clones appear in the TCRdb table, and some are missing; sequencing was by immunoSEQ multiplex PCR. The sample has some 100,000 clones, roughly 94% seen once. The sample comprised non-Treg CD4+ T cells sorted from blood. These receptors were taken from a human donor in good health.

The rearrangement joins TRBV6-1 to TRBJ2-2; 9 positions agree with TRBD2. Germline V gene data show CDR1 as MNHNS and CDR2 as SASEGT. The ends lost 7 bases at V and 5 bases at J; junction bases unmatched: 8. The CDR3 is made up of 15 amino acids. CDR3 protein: CASTSAGGYTGELFF. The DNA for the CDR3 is TGTGCCAGCACTTCTGCGGGAGGGTATACCGGGGAGCTGTTTTTT.

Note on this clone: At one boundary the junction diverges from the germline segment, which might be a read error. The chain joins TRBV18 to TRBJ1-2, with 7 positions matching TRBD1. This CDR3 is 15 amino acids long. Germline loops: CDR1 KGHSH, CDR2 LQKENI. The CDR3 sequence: CASSPQGNANYGYTF. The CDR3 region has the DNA TGTGCCAGCTCGCCACAGGGGAACGCTAACTATGGCTACACCTTC.

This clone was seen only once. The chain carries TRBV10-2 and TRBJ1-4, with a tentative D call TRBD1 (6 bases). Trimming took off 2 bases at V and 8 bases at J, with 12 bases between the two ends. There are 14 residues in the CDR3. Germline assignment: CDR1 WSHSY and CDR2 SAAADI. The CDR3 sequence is CASSETGPGEKLFF. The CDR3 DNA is TGCGCCAGCAGTGAGACAGGGCCCGGAGAAAAACTGTTTTTT.

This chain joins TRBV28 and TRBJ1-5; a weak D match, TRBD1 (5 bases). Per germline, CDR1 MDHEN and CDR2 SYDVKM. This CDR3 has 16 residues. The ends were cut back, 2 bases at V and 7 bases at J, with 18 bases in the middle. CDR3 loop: CASSLLVPEGLQPQHF. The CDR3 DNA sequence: TGTGCCAGCAGTTTACTCGTTCCCGAGGGGCTCCAGCCCCAGCATTTT.

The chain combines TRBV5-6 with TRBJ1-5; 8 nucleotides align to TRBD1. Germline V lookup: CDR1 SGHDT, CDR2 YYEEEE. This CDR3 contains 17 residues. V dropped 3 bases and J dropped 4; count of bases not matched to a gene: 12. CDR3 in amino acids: CASSSRGQAHGNQPQHF. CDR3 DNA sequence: TGTGCCAGCAGCTCGAGGGGACAGGCACATGGAAATCAGCCCCAGCATTTT.

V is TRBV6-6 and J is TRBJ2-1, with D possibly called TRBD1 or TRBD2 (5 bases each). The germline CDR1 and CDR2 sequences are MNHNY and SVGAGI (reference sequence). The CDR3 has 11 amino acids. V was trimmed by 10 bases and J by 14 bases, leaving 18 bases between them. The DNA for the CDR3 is TGTGCCACAGAGGCCGGGACCCAAGAGTTCTTC. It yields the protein CATEAGTQEFF.

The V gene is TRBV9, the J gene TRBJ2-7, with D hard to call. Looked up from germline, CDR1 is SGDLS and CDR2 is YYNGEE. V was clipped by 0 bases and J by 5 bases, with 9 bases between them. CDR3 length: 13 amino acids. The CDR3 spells CASSVVPRDEQYF. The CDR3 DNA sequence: TGTGCCAGCAGCGTAGTCCCCCGGGACGAGCAGTACTTC.

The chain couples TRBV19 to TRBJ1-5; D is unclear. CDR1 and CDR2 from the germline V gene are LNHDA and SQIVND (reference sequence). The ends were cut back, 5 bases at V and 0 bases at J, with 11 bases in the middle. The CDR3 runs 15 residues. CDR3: CASSETFYSNQPQHF. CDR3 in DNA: TGTGCCAGTAGTGAGACATTTTATAGCAATCAGCCCCAGCATTTT.

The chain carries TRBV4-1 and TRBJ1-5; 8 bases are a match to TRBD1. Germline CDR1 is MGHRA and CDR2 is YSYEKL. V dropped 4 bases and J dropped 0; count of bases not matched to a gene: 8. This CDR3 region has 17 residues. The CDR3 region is CASSRVQGGYSNQPQHF. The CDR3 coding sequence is TGCGCCAGCAGCCGGGTACAGGGGGGCTATAGCAATCAGCCCCAGCATTTT.

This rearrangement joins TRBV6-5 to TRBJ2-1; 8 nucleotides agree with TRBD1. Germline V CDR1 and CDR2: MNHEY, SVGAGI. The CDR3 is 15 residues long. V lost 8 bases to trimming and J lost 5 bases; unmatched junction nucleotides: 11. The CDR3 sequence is CASSRGQGQNNEQFF. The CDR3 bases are TGTGCCAGCTCCCGAGGACAGGGCCAAAACAATGAGCAGTTCTTC.

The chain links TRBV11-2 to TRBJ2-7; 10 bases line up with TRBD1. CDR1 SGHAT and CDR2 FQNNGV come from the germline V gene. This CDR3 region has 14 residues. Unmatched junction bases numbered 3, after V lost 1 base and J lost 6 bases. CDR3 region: CASSLGQGATEQYF. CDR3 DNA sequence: TGTGCCAGCAGCTTAGGACAGGGGGCTACCGAGCAGTACTTC.

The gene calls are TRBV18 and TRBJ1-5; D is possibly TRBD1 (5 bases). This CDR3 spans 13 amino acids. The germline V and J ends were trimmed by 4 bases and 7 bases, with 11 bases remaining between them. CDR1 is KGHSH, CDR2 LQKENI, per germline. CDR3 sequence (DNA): TGTGCCAGCTCACAGTCGGCAGGGCAGCCCCAGCATTTT. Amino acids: CASSQSAGQPQHF.

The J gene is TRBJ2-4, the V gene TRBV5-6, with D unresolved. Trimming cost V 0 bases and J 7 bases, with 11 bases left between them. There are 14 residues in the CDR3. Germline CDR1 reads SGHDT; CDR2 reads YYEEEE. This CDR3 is CASSLAKGANIQYF. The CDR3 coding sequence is TGTGCCAGCAGCTTGGCTAAGGGTGCGAACATTCAGTACTTC.

The CDR3 DNA reads as TGTGCCAGCAGCCAAGACAGGGAGAACACCGGGGAGCTGTTTTTT. It specifies CASSQDRENTGELFF. V usage is TRBV4-2 and J usage is TRBJ2-2, with D tentatively TRBD1 (5 bases). The V end lost 0 bases, the J end lost 1 base, and 6 bases lay between the germline ends. Germline CDR1 LGHNA, CDR2 YNFKEQ. The CDR3 contains 15 residues.

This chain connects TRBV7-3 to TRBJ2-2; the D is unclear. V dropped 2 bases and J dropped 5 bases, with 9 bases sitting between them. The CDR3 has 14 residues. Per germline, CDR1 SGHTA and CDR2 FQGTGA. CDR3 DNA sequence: TGTGCCAGCAGCTTACAACCCGGGACCGGGGAGCTGTTTTTT. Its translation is CASSLQPGTGELFF.

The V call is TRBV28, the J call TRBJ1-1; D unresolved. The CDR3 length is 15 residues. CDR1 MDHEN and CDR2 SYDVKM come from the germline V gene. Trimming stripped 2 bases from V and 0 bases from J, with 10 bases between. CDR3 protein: CASSLRLQVNTEAFF. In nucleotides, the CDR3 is TGTGCCAGCAGTTTAAGACTCCAGGTGAACACTGAAGCTTTCTTT.

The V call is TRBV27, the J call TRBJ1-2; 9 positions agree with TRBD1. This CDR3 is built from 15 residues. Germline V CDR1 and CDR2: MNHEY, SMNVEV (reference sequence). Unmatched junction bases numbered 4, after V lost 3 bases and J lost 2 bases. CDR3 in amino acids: CASSFGQGLNYGYTF. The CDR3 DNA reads TGTGCCAGCAGTTTCGGACAGGGGCTGAACTATGGCTACACCTTC.

The CDR3 sequence is CASRGDPWELFF. CDR3 sequence (DNA): TGTGCCAGCAGGGGGGACCCTTGGGAACTGTTTTTT. The chain uses TRBV28 and TRBJ1-4; possible D gene TRBD1, 5 bases. V was trimmed by 6 bases and J by 12 bases, leaving 14 bases between them. The germline gives CDR1 MDHEN, CDR2 SYDVKM. The CDR3 has 12 amino acids.

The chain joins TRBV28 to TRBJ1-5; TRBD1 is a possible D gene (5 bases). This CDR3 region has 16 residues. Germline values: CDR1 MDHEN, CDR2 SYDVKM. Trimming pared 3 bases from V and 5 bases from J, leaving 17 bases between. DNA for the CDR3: TGTGCCAGCAGTTTCTGGAGGAGGACAATTGATCAGCCCCAGCATTTT. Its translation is CASSFWRRTIDQPQHF.

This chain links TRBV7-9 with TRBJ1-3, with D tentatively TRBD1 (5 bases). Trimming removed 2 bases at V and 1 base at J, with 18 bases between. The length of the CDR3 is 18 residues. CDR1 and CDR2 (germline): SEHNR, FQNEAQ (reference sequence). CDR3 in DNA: TGTGCCAGCAGCTTAACCCCCCTCGGGAGGGGTTCTGGAAACACCATATATTTT. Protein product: CASSLTPLGRGSGNTIYF.

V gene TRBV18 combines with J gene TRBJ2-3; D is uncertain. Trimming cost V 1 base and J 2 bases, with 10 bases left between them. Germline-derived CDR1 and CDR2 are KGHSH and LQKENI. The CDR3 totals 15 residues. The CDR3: CASSPQGSNTDTQYF. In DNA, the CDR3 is TGTGCCAGCTCACCACAGGGCTCGAACACAGATACGCAGTATTTT.

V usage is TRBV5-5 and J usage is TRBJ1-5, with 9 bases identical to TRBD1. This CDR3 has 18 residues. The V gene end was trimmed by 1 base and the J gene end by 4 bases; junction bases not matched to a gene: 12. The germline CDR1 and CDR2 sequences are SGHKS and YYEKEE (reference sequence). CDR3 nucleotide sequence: TGTGCCAGCAGCTTGCGGTTCTACGACAGGGGGTTAAATCAGCCCCAGCATTTT. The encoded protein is CASSLRFYDRGLNQPQHF.

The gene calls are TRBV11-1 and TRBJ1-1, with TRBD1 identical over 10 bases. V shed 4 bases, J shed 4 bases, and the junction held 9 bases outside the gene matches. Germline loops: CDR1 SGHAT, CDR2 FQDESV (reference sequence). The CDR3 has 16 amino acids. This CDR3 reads CASSSTGGAMSTEAFF. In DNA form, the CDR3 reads TGTGCCAGCAGCTCGACAGGGGGCGCGATGTCCACTGAAGCTTTCTTT.

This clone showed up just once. In DNA form, the CDR3 reads TGTGCCAGCAGTCGTACAGGGGTTGAAGCTTTCTTT. Translating it yields CASSRTGVEAFF. This chain links TRBV7-2 with TRBJ1-1; 7 nucleotides align to TRBD1. The CDR3 loop spans 12 amino acids. From germline, CDR1 is SGHTA and CDR2 FQGNSA. After removal of 6 bases from V and 7 bases from J, the junction contained 5 bases not matched to a gene.

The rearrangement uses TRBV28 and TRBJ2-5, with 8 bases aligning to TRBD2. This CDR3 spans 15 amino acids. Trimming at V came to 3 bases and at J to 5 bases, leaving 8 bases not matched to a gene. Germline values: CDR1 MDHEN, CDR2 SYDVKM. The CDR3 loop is CASSLSAGGVETQYF. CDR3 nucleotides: TGTGCCAGCAGTTTGTCGGCGGGAGGTGTGGAGACCCAGTACTTC.

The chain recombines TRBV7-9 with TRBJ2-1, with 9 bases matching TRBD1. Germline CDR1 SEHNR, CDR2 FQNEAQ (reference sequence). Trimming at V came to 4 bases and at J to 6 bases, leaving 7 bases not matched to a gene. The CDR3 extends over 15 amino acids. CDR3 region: CASSSGQGVTNEQFF. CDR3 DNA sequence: TGTGCCAGCAGCTCGGGACAGGGAGTTACCAATGAGCAGTTCTTC.

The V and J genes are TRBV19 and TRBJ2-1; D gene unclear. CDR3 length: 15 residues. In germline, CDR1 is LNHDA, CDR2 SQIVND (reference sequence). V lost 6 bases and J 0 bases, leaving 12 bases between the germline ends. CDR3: CASRAGFSSYNEQFF. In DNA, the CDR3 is TGTGCCAGTAGAGCCGGATTTAGCTCCTACAATGAGCAGTTCTTC.

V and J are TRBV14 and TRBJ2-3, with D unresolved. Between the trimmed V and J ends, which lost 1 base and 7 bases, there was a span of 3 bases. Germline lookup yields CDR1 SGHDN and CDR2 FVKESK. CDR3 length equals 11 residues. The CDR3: CASSQVNTQYF. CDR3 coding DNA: TGTGCCAGCAGCCAAGTAAATACGCAGTATTTT. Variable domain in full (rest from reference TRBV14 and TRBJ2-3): EAGVTQFPSHSVIEKGQTVTLRCDPISGHDNLYWYRRVMGKEIKFLLHFVKESKQDESGMPNNRFLAERTGGTYSTLKVQPAELEDSGVYFCASSQVNTQYFGPGTRLTVL.